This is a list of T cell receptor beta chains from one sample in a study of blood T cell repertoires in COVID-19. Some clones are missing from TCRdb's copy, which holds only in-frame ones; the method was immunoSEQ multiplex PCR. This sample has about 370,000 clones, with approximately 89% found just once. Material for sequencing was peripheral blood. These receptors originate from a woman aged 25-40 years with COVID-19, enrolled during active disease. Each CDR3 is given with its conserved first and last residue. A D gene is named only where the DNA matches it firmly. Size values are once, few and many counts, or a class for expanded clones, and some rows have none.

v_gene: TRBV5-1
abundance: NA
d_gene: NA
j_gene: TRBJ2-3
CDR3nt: TGCGCCAGCAGCTTAAACTCAGATACGCAGTATTTT
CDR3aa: CASSLNSDTQYF

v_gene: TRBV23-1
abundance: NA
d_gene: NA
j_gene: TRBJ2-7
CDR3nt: TGCGCCAGCAGTCCCCCCGGGGGCGGGAGTCCTTACGAGCAGTACTTC
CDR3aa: CASSPPGGGSPYEQYF

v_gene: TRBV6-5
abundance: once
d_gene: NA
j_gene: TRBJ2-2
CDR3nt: TGTGCCACCTCCCAGGCAGCGAACACCGGGGAGCTGTTTTTT
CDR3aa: CATSQAANTGELFF

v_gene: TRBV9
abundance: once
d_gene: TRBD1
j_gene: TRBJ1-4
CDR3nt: TGTGCCAGCAGCACGAATCCCGGACAGGGGTGGGGAACTAATGAAAAACTGTTTTTT
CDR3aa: CASSTNPGQGWGTNEKLFF

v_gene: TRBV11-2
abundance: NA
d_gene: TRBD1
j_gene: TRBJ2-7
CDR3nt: TGTGCCAGCAGCCCCCGGGACAGGGGAACCCACGAGCAGTACTTC
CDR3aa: CASSPRDRGTHEQYF

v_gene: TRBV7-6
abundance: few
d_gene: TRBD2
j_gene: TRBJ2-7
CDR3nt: TGTGCCAGCAGTTCCACTAGCGGGGGTACCCACGAGCAGTACTTC
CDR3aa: CASSSTSGGTHEQYF

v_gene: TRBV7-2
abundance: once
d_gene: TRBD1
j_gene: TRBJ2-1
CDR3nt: TGTGCCAGCAGCTCCTTTGGACAGGGGGTCTATGAGCAGTTCTTC
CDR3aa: CASSSFGQGVYEQFF

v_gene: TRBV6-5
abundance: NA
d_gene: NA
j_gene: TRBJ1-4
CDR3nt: TGTGCCAGCAGTACTCCCCCAGGTACACTGTTTTTT
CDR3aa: CASSTPPGTLFF

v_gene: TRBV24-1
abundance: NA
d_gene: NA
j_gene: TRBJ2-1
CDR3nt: TGTGCCACCAGTGATCACTCCTCCCGGAGCCTGCAACAAAATGAGCAGTTCTTC
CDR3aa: CATSDHSSRSLQQNEQFF

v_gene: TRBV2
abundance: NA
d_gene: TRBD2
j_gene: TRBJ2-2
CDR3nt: TGTGCCAGCTCCGGCGGGAGGCCCACCGGGGAGCTGTTTTTT
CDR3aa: CASSGGRPTGELFF

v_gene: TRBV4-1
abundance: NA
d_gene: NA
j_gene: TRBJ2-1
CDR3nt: TGCGCCATAGCGGCCGGGACGGGAGACAATGAGCAGTTCTTC
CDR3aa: CAIAAGTGDNEQFF

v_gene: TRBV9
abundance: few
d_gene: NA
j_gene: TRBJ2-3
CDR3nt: TGTGCCAGCAGCGTAGTCCCCACAAATTACGATACGCAGTATTTT
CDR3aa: CASSVVPTNYDTQYF